One sample yielded the 14 T cell receptor beta chains listed below, sequenced in a study of stem cell transplantation in POMP-related autoinflammatory disease (dated by TCRdb to about 2021). The library was obtained by the immunoSEQ multiplex PCR assay. TCRdb provides this immuneACCESS table in a form limited to in-frame rearrangements. Some clones are lacking; in checked studies, under half of them reflect an unresolved V gene, and why the rest are absent is not known. The sample table records roughly 70,000 clones; about nine tenths of these occur just once. The biggest ten clones account for 0.55% to 0.85% of the sample. The sample's time point label is to be understood as: after hematopoietic stem cell transplant. This specimen consisted of CD4+ T cells from PBMCs, obtained after stem cell transplantation. Receptors were obtained from a human patient with POMP-related autoinflammation and immune dysregulation (PRAID). Some T cells may have been brought in with the graft after a transplant.

This sequence joins TRBV6-5 and TRBJ2-2, with a tentative D call TRBD1 (6 bases). The germline V and J ends were trimmed by 2 bases and 1 base, with 8 bases remaining between them. CDR3 length: 15 residues. In germline, CDR1 is MNHEY, CDR2 SVGAGI. Written as DNA, the CDR3 is TGTGCCAGCAGTTACGGGACATGGAACACCGGGGAGCTGTTTTTT. This sequence encodes CASSYGTWNTGELFF.

V usage is TRBV28 and J usage is TRBJ1-2; D call uncertain. The CDR3 runs to 12 residues. Trimming shortened V by 4 bases and J by 5 bases, and 8 bases separated the two germline ends. CDR1 is MDHEN and CDR2 is SYDVKM in the germline V gene. The CDR3 bases are TGTGCCAGCAGTTCCGGGGAGTATGGCTACACCTTC. Translating gives CASSSGEYGYTF.

The rearrangement uses TRBV29-1 and TRBJ2-2, with 9 bases matching TRBD2. CDR1 and CDR2 from the germline V gene are SQVTM and ANQGSEA. The CDR3 loop spans 17 amino acids. The trim removed 0 bases at V and 8 bases at J, leaving 13 bases unmatched. CDR3 nucleotide sequence: TGCAGCGTTGAAGAATTAGCGGGGGCGACCTCTGGAGGGGAGCTGTTTTTT. Translating it yields CSVEELAGATSGGELFF.

The table lists this clone with a few counts. V usage is TRBV24-1 and J usage is TRBJ2-2, with 8 bases that match TRBD1. The CDR3 totals 15 residues. The germline gives CDR1 KGHDR, CDR2 SFDVKD. The V and J ends lost 5 bases and 5 bases, in that order; junction bases with no gene match: 6. CDR3 sequence reads: CATSAQGAWTGELFF. The CDR3, as DNA: TGTGCCACCAGTGCTCAGGGGGCGTGGACCGGGGAGCTGTTTTTT.

The rearrangement links TRBV5-1 to TRBJ2-5, with a tentative D call TRBD2 (5 bases). Germline V gene lookup returns CDR1 SGHRS and CDR2 YFSETQ. V lost 1 base, J lost 3 bases, and 13 bases lay in between. The CDR3 spans 15 residues. The CDR3 reads CASSLLGQRKETQYF. In DNA, the CDR3 is TGCGCCAGCAGCTTGCTCGGCCAGCGGAAAGAGACCCAGTACTTC.

The chain uses TRBV5-4 and TRBJ1-1, with a tentative D call TRBD1 (5 bases). Germline V gene sequence: CDR1 SGHNT, CDR2 YYREEE (reference sequence). The CDR3 covers 14 residues. Deletions cut 4 bases from V and 1 base from J, with 11 bases between. CDR3 protein: CASSPGAQNTEAFF. CDR3 DNA: TGTGCCAGCAGCCCCGGGGCCCAGAACACTGAAGCTTTCTTT.

The V call is TRBV7-9, the J call TRBJ2-5; D may be TRBD1 (6 bases). V dropped 5 bases and J dropped 0 bases, with 19 bases sitting between them. This CDR3 spans 17 amino acids. The germline gives CDR1 SEHNR, CDR2 FQNEAQ (reference sequence). CDR3 sequence (DNA): TGTGCCAGCAGCACACCACCCGGGACAAAGTACCAAGAGACCCAGTACTTC. Amino acid sequence: CASSTPPGTKYQETQYF.

The chain is built from TRBV4-2 and TRBJ2-2, with 14 bases fitting TRBD2. The CDR3 is 20 residues long. The V segment lost 1 base and the J segment 4 bases; nucleotides outside the gene matches: 11. Germline CDR1 is LGHNA and CDR2 is YNFKEQ. CDR3 residues: CASSQAQRTSGGLLTGELFF. In DNA, the CDR3 is TGTGCCAGCAGCCAAGCCCAGAGGACTAGCGGGGGGCTACTCACCGGGGAGCTGTTTTTT.

The table lists this clone with a count of one. The V and J genes are TRBV18 and TRBJ2-5; 10 nucleotides agree with TRBD1. In germline, CDR1 is KGHSH, CDR2 LQKENI. V lost 3 bases, J lost 5 bases, and 12 bases stayed unmatched. CDR3 length equals 17 residues. Written as DNA, the CDR3 is TGTGCCAGCTCACCGGAACGGGGACAGGGGAGTTGGGAGACCCAGTACTTC. Protein sequence: CASSPERGQGSWETQYF.

The rearrangement joins TRBV18 to TRBJ2-5, with unresolved D. Looked up from germline, CDR1 is KGHSH and CDR2 is LQKENI. Trimming took 2 bases from V and 2 from J, leaving 9 bases between them. This CDR3 is 14 amino acids long. Written as DNA, the CDR3 is TGTGCCAGCTCACCAAATAAGCAACAAGAGACCCAGTACTTC. It codes for CASSPNKQQETQYF.

As regards this clone: The sample has other DNA sequences that encode this CDR3 too. This sequence joins TRBV5-1 and TRBJ2-5, with D perhaps matching TRBD1 (5 bases). Germline-derived CDR1 and CDR2 are SGHRS and YFSETQ. Trimming removed 1 base at V and 4 bases at J, with 11 bases between. The CDR3 runs to 14 residues. CDR3 region: CASSLLQGRETQYF. CDR3 coding DNA: TGCGCCAGCAGCTTGCTTCAGGGTCGAGAGACCCAGTACTTC.

The V call is TRBV6-5, the J call TRBJ2-5, with D possibly being TRBD1 or TRBD2 (5 bases each). CDR3 length: 13 residues. Trimming removed 6 bases at V and 9 bases at J, with 17 bases between. Germline V gives CDR1 MNHEY, CDR2 SVGAGI. The CDR3 DNA sequence: TGTGCCAGCAGCAGGGACGCGTACGGGTCCCAGTACTTC. This translates into CASSRDAYGSQYF.

V usage is TRBV19 and J usage is TRBJ2-3, with D unresolved. Trimming removed 6 bases from V and 5 bases from J, with 12 bases in between. The germline CDR1 and CDR2 sequences are LNHDA and SQIVND (reference sequence). The CDR3 loop spans 13 amino acids. CDR3 in amino acids: CASSDQVVDTQYF. The CDR3, as DNA: TGTGCCAGTAGCGACCAGGTCGTAGATACGCAGTATTTT.

This clone was seen a handful of times. The chain joins TRBV27 to TRBJ2-2; 7 positions match TRBD2. Losses at the gene ends were 1 base for V and 4 bases for J; bases not matched to a gene: 6. The germline V gene encodes CDR1 MNHEY and CDR2 SMNVEV (reference sequence). This CDR3 has 16 residues. The CDR3, as DNA: TGTGCCAGCAGTTTATTGCGCGGGAGTGGCACCGGGGAGCTGTTTTTT. Protein: CASSLLRGSGTGELFF.